This TCR beta chain was obtained from a study of blood T cell repertoires in COVID-19. Method: immunoSEQ multiplex PCR; TCRdb's copy keeps in-frame clones and lacks some. The sample records around 94,000 clones, approximately 84% being singletons. V gave up 1 base and J gave up 0 bases, with 11 bases separating them. CDR1 SGHDN and CDR2 FVKESK come from the germline V gene. There are 16 residues in the CDR3. V gene TRBV14 combines with J gene TRBJ2-3; D might be TRBD1 (5 bases). This TCR came from a human donor in a cohort sampled during active COVID-19. Sequenced sample: peripheral blood. DNA of the CDR3: TGTGCCAGCAGCCAAGGTTGGGGCAGGAGCACAGATACGCAGTATTTT. Encoded protein: CASSQGWGRSTDTQYF.